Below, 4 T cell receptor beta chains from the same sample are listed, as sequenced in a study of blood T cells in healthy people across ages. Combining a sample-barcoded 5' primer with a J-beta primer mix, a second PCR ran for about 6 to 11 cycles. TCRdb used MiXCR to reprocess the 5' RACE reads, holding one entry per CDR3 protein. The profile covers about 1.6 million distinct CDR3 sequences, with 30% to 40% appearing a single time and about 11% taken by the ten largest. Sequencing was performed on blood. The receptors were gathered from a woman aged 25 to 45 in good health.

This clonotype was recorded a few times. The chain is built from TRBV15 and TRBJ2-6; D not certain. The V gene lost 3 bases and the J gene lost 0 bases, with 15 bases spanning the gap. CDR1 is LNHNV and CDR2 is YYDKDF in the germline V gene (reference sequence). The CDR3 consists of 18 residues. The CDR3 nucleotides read TGTGCCACCAGCAGCGACCTTGGGTCCCGCTCTGGGGCCAACGTCCTGACTTTC. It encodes CATSSDLGSRSGANVLTF.

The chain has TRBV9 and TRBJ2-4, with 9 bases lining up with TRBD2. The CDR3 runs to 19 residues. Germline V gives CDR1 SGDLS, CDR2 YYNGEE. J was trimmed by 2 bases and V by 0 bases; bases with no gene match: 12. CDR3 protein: CASSVDPAGGQDTKNIQYF. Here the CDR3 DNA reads TGTGCCAGCAGCGTAGACCCAGCGGGAGGCCAGGATACCAAAAACATTCAGTACTTC.

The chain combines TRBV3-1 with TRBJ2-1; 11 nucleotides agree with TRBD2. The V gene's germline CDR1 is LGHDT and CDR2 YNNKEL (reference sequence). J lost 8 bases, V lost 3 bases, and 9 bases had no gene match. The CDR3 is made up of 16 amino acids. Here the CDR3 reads CASSHKRLAGSDEQFF. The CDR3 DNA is TGTGCCAGCAGCCACAAAAGACTAGCGGGGTCCGATGAGCAGTTCTTC.

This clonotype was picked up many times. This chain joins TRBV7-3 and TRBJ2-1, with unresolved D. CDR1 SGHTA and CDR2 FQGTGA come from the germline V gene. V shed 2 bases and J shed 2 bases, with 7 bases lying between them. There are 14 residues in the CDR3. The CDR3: CASSLQGPYNEQFF. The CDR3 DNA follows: TGTGCCAGCAGCTTACAAGGGCCCTACAATGAGCAGTTCTTC.